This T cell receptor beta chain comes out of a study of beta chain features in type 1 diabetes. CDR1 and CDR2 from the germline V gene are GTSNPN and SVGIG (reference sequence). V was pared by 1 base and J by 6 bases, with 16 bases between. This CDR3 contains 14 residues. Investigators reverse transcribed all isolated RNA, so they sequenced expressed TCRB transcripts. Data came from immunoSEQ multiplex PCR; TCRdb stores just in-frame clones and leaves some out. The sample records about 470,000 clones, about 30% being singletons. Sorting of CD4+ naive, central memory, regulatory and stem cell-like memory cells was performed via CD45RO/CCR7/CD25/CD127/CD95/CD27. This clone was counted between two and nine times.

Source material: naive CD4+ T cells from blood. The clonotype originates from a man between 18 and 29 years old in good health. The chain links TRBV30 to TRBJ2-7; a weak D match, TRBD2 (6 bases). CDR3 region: CAWSAGLDLPEQYF. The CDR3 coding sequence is TGTGCCTGGAGTGCGGGACTGGACCTTCCCGAGCAGTACTTC.